This is a list of T cell receptor beta chains from one sample in a study of regulatory T cells in long-lasting Graves disease. TCRdb reanalysed the multiplex PCR reads using MiXCR and keeps one entry per CDR3 protein. This table has about 400,000 distinct CDR3 sequences, about 16% appearing once. The sample was also linked to a second study, of T cells in Graves' hyperthyroidism and ophthalmopathy.

The sequencing used peripheral blood mononuclear cells (PBMCs), collected at new diagnosis, from a patient treated with antithyroid drugs. The receptors here all came from a woman between 18 and 29 years old with Graves disease. Each CDR3 is given without its conserved first and last residue. The D gene is left open where the match is weak.

j_call d_call v_call cdr3_aa
TRBJ1-6 - TRBV20-1 SASPGATNSPLH
TRBJ1-5 TRBD1 TRBV28 ASSPLGTDSNQPQH
TRBJ1-1 - TRBV4-1 ASSHDPMNTEAF
TRBJ2-1 - TRBV28 ASSLLVRGGAFEQF
TRBJ2-1 TRBD2 TRBV5-1 ASSPSSGGPSYNEQF
TRBJ1-4 - TRBV5-5 ASSLFQGNEKLF
TRBJ2-2 TRBD2 TRBV6-1 ASNLLAGGNTGELF
TRBJ1-6 - TRBV3-1 ASSQVDSYNSPLH
TRBJ2-2 - TRBV3-1 ASRQHQAGELF
TRBJ2-7 TRBD2 TRBV27 ASSWGLAGSYEQY
TRBJ2-6 TRBD2 TRBV30 AWSAGGTGANVLT
TRBJ2-5 TRBD1 TRBV7-9 ASSLLKAGQGEETQY